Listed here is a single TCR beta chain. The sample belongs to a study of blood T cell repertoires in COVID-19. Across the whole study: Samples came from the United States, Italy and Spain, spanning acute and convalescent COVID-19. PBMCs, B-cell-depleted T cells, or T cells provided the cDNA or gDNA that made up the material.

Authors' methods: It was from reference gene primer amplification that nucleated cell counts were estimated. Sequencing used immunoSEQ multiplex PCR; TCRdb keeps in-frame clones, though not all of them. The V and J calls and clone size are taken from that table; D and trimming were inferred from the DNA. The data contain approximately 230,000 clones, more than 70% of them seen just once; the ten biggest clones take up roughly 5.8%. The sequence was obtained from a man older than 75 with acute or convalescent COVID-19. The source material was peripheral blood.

The DNA of the CDR3 is TGCGCCAGCAGCCAACCGGGACTAGCGGGCCGGAATGAGCAGTTCTTC. Protein sequence: CASSQPGLAGRNEQFF. V usage is TRBV4-1 and J usage is TRBJ2-1, with 12 bases identical to TRBD2. From germline, CDR1 is MGHRA and CDR2 YSYEKL. The CDR3 is 16 residues long. V shed 2 bases, J shed 7 bases, and the junction held 6 bases outside the gene matches.